This TCR beta chain was observed in a study of T cell responses to AZD1222 COVID-19 vaccine. Trimming removed 0 bases at V and 6 bases at J, with 12 bases between. CDR1 is SGDLS, CDR2 YYNGEE, per germline. The CDR3 length is 15 residues. This table comes from immunoSEQ multiplex PCR, and its TCRdb copy is limited to in-frame clones, with some not included. The sample has more than 250,000 clones, roughly 93% seen once. Sequences were derived from peripheral blood, sampled on day 0 of AZD1222 vaccination. This clonotype originated in an adult in good health. The chain uses TRBV9 and TRBJ1-4, with D unresolved. CDR3 loop: CASSVEGMPYEKLFF. The CDR3 DNA follows: TGTGCCAGCAGCGTAGAAGGGATGCCATATGAAAAACTGTTTTTT.